The T cell receptor beta chain described here comes from a study of tumor and adjacent non-tumor tissue in lung cancer. Overall study: Patients comprised roughly 12 adenocarcinoma, a couple of squamous cell carcinoma and 1 small cell lung cancer.

This CDR3 has 15 amino acids. CDR1 and CDR2 (germline): MNHNS, SASEGT. No cell sorting was done before RNA was extracted from the tissue. The library came from three nested PCR rounds adapted from ARM-PCR protocols. TCRdb independently ran MiXCR on the multiplex PCR reads; one entry per CDR3 protein. Among approximately 150,000 distinct CDR3 sequences listed, approximately 70% were seen once. This clonotype was seen a single time. One junction end does not reproduce the germline sequence, and a read error may be involved. This TCR was recovered from a man between 60 and 75 years old with small cell lung cancer. The sample was lung tumor tissue. V gene TRBV6-1 combines with J gene TRBJ2-2, with TRBD2 identical over 7 bases. The CDR3: CASSSRRSGTGGLFF. The CDR3 nucleotides are TGTGCCAGCAGTTCCCGCCGAAGCGGGACCGGGGGGCTGTTTTTT.